The 23 T cell receptor beta chains in this list originate from one sample, sequenced in a study of blood T cell repertoires in COVID-19. The assay was immunoSEQ multiplex PCR, and TCRdb's table has in-frame clones only and misses some. In the table there are under 300,000 clones, over 65% of which are singletons. The sequenced material came from peripheral blood. These receptor sequences come from a man in his fifties or sixties who had recovered from COVID-19.

This clone was seen a single time. The rearrangement joins TRBV6-5 to TRBJ2-7; 10 nucleotides line up with TRBD1. The CDR3 runs to 14 residues. J gave up 2 bases and V 6 bases, and 4 bases lay outside the gene matches. Germline V gene sequence: CDR1 MNHEY, CDR2 SVGAGI. The CDR3 protein is CASRRQGAPYEQYF. CDR3 bases: TGTGCCAGCAGGCGACAGGGGGCCCCCTACGAGCAGTACTTC.

The chain couples TRBV12-3 or TRBV12-4 to TRBJ2-7; a weak D match, TRBD2 (5 bases). Trimming stripped 5 bases from V and 2 bases from J, with 10 bases between. The CDR3 consists of 13 residues. The DNA of the CDR3 is TGTGCCAGCAGTCCCCCGGGAACCTACGAGCAGTACTTC. It yields the protein CASSPPGTYEQYF.

V gene TRBV6-5 combines with J gene TRBJ2-7; the D gene is possibly TRBD1 (6 bases). Germline-derived CDR1 and CDR2 are MNHEY and SVGAGI. The CDR3 contains 14 residues. Trimming cost V 10 bases and J 6 bases, with 22 bases left between them. CDR3 sequence: CATQLGGFSGEQYF. CDR3 sequence (DNA): TGTGCCACCCAGCTTGGGGGCTTCTCCGGCGAGCAGTACTTC.

This chain connects TRBV7-9 to TRBJ1-1; D gene ambiguous. Trimming cost V 6 bases and J 2 bases, with 10 bases left between them. The CDR3 is 13 amino acids. In germline, CDR1 is SEHNR, CDR2 FQNEAQ (reference sequence). The CDR3 DNA reads as TGTGCCAGCAGGCCCCGGGGAAACACTGAAGCTTTCTTT. It is translated as CASRPRGNTEAFF.

This chain uses TRBV19 with TRBJ1-1, with 8 bases that match TRBD1. CDR1 is LNHDA and CDR2 is SQIVND in the germline V gene (reference sequence). The trim removed 4 bases at V and 5 bases at J, leaving 6 bases unmatched. The CDR3 is made up of 14 amino acids. The CDR3 coding sequence is TGTGCCAGTAGTACCACAGGGGGGCGGACTGAAGCTTTCTTT. This encodes CASSTTGGRTEAFF.

The rearrangement joins TRBV10-3 to TRBJ1-5, with a tentative D call TRBD1 (5 bases). Trimming took 9 bases from V and 0 from J, leaving 9 bases between them. This CDR3 is built from 13 residues. Germline-derived CDR1 and CDR2 are ENHRY and SYGVKD. For the CDR3, the DNA is TGTGCCATTGGACAAAATAGCAATCAGCCCCAGCATTTT. This sequence encodes CAIGQNSNQPQHF.

The chain combines TRBV10-1 with TRBJ1-6; D remains unclear. This CDR3 is 15 amino acids long. CDR1 and CDR2 (germline): WNHNN, SYGVQD (reference sequence). Trimming took off 7 bases at V and 9 bases at J, with 19 bases between the two ends. CDR3: CASTQLQVPRSPLHF. CDR3 in DNA: TGCGCCAGCACCCAACTTCAGGTGCCTCGTTCACCCCTCCACTTT.

V and J are TRBV7-8 and TRBJ1-5, with 7 positions matching TRBD1. V was clipped by 4 bases and J by 6 bases; unmatched bases: 3. Germline V gene sequence: CDR1 SGHVS, CDR2 FQNEAQ. The CDR3 runs to 13 residues. The CDR3 sequence is CASSSRGFQPQHF. CDR3 DNA sequence: TGTGCCAGCAGCTCCAGGGGGTTTCAGCCCCAGCATTTT.

The V call is TRBV6-5, the J call TRBJ2-5, with D possibly being TRBD1 (6 bases). Per germline, CDR1 MNHEY and CDR2 SVGAGI. The CDR3 extends over 14 amino acids. The germline V and J ends were trimmed by 8 bases and 4 bases, with 17 bases remaining between them. CDR3 DNA sequence: TGTGCCAGCCTCAAACAGGGAACCGTAGAGACCCAGTACTTC. Translation gives CASLKQGTVETQYF.

The chain uses TRBV9 and TRBJ1-1, with D possibly matching TRBD1 (6 bases). CDR3 length equals 15 residues. V shed 0 bases and J shed 1 base, with 10 bases lying between them. Germline lookup yields CDR1 SGDLS and CDR2 YYNGEE. The CDR3 reads CASSVGGTKNTEAFF. CDR3 sequence (DNA): TGTGCCAGCAGCGTAGGAGGGACAAAGAACACTGAAGCTTTCTTT.

In its sample, this clone was seen once. The chain links TRBV5-6 to TRBJ2-7, with 7 bases fitting TRBD1. V trimming: 5 bases; J trimming: 5 bases; junction bases outside the gene matches: 10. This CDR3 spans 14 amino acids. Germline V gene data show CDR1 as SGHDT and CDR2 as YYEEEE. The CDR3 bases are TGTGCCAGCAGACCCAGACAGGGTAGCCACGAGCAGTACTTC. As protein: CASRPRQGSHEQYF. Together with reference TRBV5-6 and TRBJ2-7, the CDR3 gives the full variable domain: DAGVTQSPTHLIKTRGQQVTLRCSPKSGHDTVSWYQQALGQGPQFIFQYYEEEERQRGNFPDRFSGHQFPNYSSELNVNALLLGDSALYLCASRPRQGSHEQYFGPGTRLTVT.

This chain connects TRBV5-6 to TRBJ2-1, with 14 bases that match TRBD2. Looked up from germline, CDR1 is SGHDT and CDR2 is YYEEEE. This CDR3 is 19 amino acids long. V gave up 3 bases and J gave up 3 bases; unmatched junction bases: 11. In DNA form, the CDR3 reads TGTGCCAGCAGCTCTGGACTAGCGGGAGGCTCTTTGTTCTACAATGAGCAGTTCTTC. As protein: CASSSGLAGGSLFYNEQFF.

The CDR3 spells CASSPRVFVEQFF. The CDR3 coding sequence is TGTGCCAGCAGCCCCCGAGTATTTGTTGAGCAGTTCTTC. The chain carries TRBV5-8 and TRBJ2-1; no clear D gene. CDR1 and CDR2 from the germline V gene are SGHTS and YDEGEE. The length of the CDR3 is 13 residues. The ends were cut back, 4 bases at V and 9 bases at J, with 14 bases in the middle.

The CDR3 protein is CASSLGLAGGPGSGANVLTF. The CDR3 DNA follows: TGTGCCAGCAGCTTGGGACTAGCGGGAGGGCCGGGCTCTGGGGCCAACGTCCTGACTTTC. The J gene is TRBJ2-6, the V gene TRBV5-5; 14 bases fit TRBD2. After removal of 0 bases from V and 0 bases from J, the junction contained 5 bases not matched to a gene. CDR3 length: 20 residues. CDR1 is SGHKS, CDR2 YYEKEE, per germline (reference sequence).

The rearrangement uses TRBV7-2 and TRBJ2-7; 8 bases fit TRBD1. Germline V CDR1 and CDR2: SGHTA, FQGNSA. This CDR3 has 14 residues. J lost 3 bases, V lost 5 bases, and 6 bases had no gene match. This CDR3 is CASSPPGGVYEQYF. The CDR3 bases are TGTGCCAGCAGCCCCCCAGGGGGCGTCTACGAGCAGTACTTC.

V and J are TRBV7-3 and TRBJ2-1; 7 bases align to TRBD2. CDR1 and CDR2 from the germline V gene are SGHTA and FQGTGA. Unmatched junction bases numbered 10, after V lost 3 bases and J lost 8 bases. There are 15 residues in the CDR3. CDR3 in DNA: TGTGCCAGCAGCTTTGGACTAGGCTCCGGGGATGAGCAGTTCTTC. Translated, it gives CASSFGLGSGDEQFF.

The chain couples TRBV28 to TRBJ2-7; D may be TRBD1 (5 bases). V lost 5 bases, J lost 2 bases, and 10 bases lay in between. The CDR3 consists of 13 residues. Germline V gene data show CDR1 as MDHEN and CDR2 as SYDVKM. The CDR3 DNA follows: TGTGCCAGCAGTCGTGACAGTCCCTACGAGCAGTACTTC. This encodes CASSRDSPYEQYF.

The CDR3 spells CATSREGLLPDRNTIYF. The CDR3 DNA reads as TGTGCCACCAGCAGAGAGGGTTTACTGCCCGACAGGAACACCATATATTTT. The gene calls are TRBV15 and TRBJ1-3; weak D call: TRBD1 (6 bases). V lost 0 bases to trimming and J lost 7 bases, with 19 bases between them. Germline lookup yields CDR1 LNHNV and CDR2 YYDKDF (reference sequence). The CDR3 has 17 amino acids.

The genes are TRBV7-9 and TRBJ2-7, with 9 nucleotides matching TRBD2. Germline CDR1 reads SEHNR; CDR2 reads FQNEAQ (reference sequence). The CDR3 spans 15 residues. The ends lost 0 bases at V and 6 bases at J; junction bases unmatched: 6. The DNA for the CDR3 is TGTGCCAGCAGCTTAGCCGCTAGCGGGGTTGGCGAGCAGTACTTC. It specifies CASSLAASGVGEQYF.

The rearrangement uses TRBV18 and TRBJ1-1, with TRBD1 as a possible D gene (6 bases). Germline CDR1 is KGHSH and CDR2 is LQKENI. The CDR3 consists of 16 residues. Trimming removed 4 bases at V and 1 base at J, with 16 bases between. The CDR3 loop reads CASSLKTGTSNTEAFF. CDR3 coding DNA: TGTGCCAGCTCACTAAAAACCGGGACATCGAACACTGAAGCTTTCTTT. The full variable domain, rest sourced from reference TRBV18 and TRBJ1-1, is NAGVMQNPRHLVRRRGQEARLRCSPMKGHSHVYWYRQLPEEGLKFMVYLQKENIIDESGMPKERFSAEFPKEGPSILRIQQVVRGDSAAYFCASSLKTGTSNTEAFFGQGTRLTVV.

DNA of the CDR3: TGCGCCAGCAGCTTGGGCGGACACCCTGCAGATACGCAGTATTTT. It yields the protein CASSLGGHPADTQYF. The chain uses TRBV5-1 and TRBJ2-3, with D perhaps matching TRBD1 (5 bases). The CDR3 is made up of 15 amino acids. Germline CDR1 and CDR2: SGHRS and YFSETQ. The V gene lost 0 bases and the J gene lost 4 bases, with 12 bases spanning the gap.

This clone was detected a few times. The gene calls are TRBV7-6 and TRBJ2-3; a possible D gene is TRBD1 (5 bases). Looked up from germline, CDR1 is SGHVS and CDR2 is FNYEAQ. The CDR3 contains 16 residues. The V end was cut by 5 bases, the J end by 0 bases, with 15 bases between. The CDR3 here is CASSIKTASSTDTQYF. The CDR3 nucleotides are TGTGCCAGCAGCATTAAGACAGCCTCTAGCACAGATACGCAGTATTTT.

The chain uses TRBV19 and TRBJ1-2; D is perhaps TRBD1 (6 bases). The CDR3 consists of 13 residues. Trimming removed 10 bases from V and 6 bases from J, with 18 bases in between. CDR1 LNHDA and CDR2 SQIVND come from the germline V gene (reference sequence). The CDR3 region has the DNA TGTGCCACCAATCAGGGGCCATTGGATGGCTACACCTTC. Its protein is CATNQGPLDGYTF.